The 18 T cell receptor beta chains listed next were all sequenced from one sample in a study of cytomegalovirus exposure and HLA in healthy donors. Sequencing was performed with immunoSEQ multiplex PCR; in TCRdb, only in-frame clones are kept and a portion is missing. Of tens of thousands of clones in the sample, over 75% are singletons; the top ten hold 2.2%. Sequencing was performed on PBMCs. The receptors shown here come from a woman in her thirties in good health and CMV-seronegative.

V usage is TRBV30 and J usage is TRBJ2-2; D not certain. This CDR3 is built from 14 residues. Trimming cost V 0 bases and J 5 bases, with 10 bases left between them. Germline assignment: CDR1 GTSNPN and CDR2 SVGIG (reference sequence). The CDR3 nucleotides read TGTGCCTGGAGTGTATTTGCGTATACCGGGGAGCTGTTTTTT. This sequence encodes CAWSVFAYTGELFF.

The gene calls are TRBV5-5 and TRBJ2-7, with D perhaps matching TRBD2 (6 bases). The CDR3 contains 15 residues. In germline, CDR1 is SGHKS, CDR2 YYEKEE (reference sequence). V lost 3 bases and J 3 bases, leaving 16 bases between the germline ends. CDR3 in amino acids: CASSSVGVGGYEQYF. For the CDR3, the DNA is TGTGCCAGCAGCTCAGTTGGGGTCGGGGGCTACGAGCAGTACTTC. Combining the CDR3 with reference TRBV5-5 and TRBJ2-7 gives the whole variable domain DAGVTQSPTHLIKTRGQQVTLRCSPISGHKSVSWYQQVLGQGPQFIFQYYEKEERGRGNFPDRFSARQFPNYSSELNVNALLLGDSALYLCASSSVGVGGYEQYFGPGTRLTVT.

This chain connects TRBV7-2 to TRBJ2-3; D may be TRBD2 (6 bases). The germline gives CDR1 SGHTA, CDR2 FQGNSA. V lost 4 bases and J 0 bases, leaving 11 bases between the germline ends. The length of the CDR3 is 15 residues. The CDR3 is CASSWRGGSTDTQYF. CDR3 DNA: TGTGCCAGCAGCTGGCGGGGCGGTAGCACAGATACGCAGTATTTT.

The chain joins TRBV6-5 to TRBJ2-3; weak D call: TRBD2 (5 bases). Trimming stripped 10 bases from V and 2 bases from J, with 13 bases between. The CDR3 has 13 residues. Germline CDR1 and CDR2: MNHEY and SVGAGI. The CDR3 sequence: CATTGSYTDTQYF. CDR3 nucleotide sequence: TGTGCCACAACGGGGAGCTACACAGATACGCAGTATTTT.

The chain joins TRBV10-3 to TRBJ1-3; perhaps TRBD1 as D (6 bases). Germline V gene data show CDR1 as ENHRY and CDR2 as SYGVKD. Trimming left V 10 bases short and J 0 bases short, with 28 bases between. The CDR3 consists of 19 residues. The CDR3 spells CATSGQTLSTMSSGNTIYF. CDR3 bases: TGTGCCACATCCGGACAGACCCTTTCCACGATGAGCTCTGGAAACACCATATATTTT.

In this sample, this clone turned up a few times. The chain has TRBV23-1 and TRBJ1-2; TRBD1 might be the D (5 bases). TRBV23-1 is annotated as an ORF whose role is uncertain. The CDR3 has 16 residues. Trimming stripped 4 bases from V and 1 base from J, with 16 bases between. The CDR3 sequence: CASSPNPGGDNYGYTF. The CDR3 nucleotides are TGCGCCAGCAGTCCCAACCCCGGGGGAGATAACTATGGCTACACCTTC.

The rearrangement joins TRBV7-8 to TRBJ2-7; D unclear. Germline loops: CDR1 SGHVS, CDR2 FQNEAQ. The CDR3 is 18 residues long. The ends were cut back, 1 base at V and 2 bases at J, with 21 bases in the middle. CDR3 nucleotides: TGTGCCAGCAGCTTAGACACGGCGACTCTTCCCCAAACCTACGAGCAGTACTTC. Translated, it gives CASSLDTATLPQTYEQYF.

The rearrangement uses TRBV28 and TRBJ1-1; D gene ambiguous. Per germline, CDR1 MDHEN and CDR2 SYDVKM. The V gene lost 2 bases and the J gene lost 5 bases, with 6 bases spanning the gap. The CDR3 runs 12 residues. The CDR3 sequence: CASSLLGTEAFF. The CDR3, as DNA: TGTGCCAGCAGTTTACTCGGGACTGAAGCTTTCTTT.

DNA of the CDR3: TGTGCCACCGAAACAGGGCTCTCCTACAATGAGCAGTTCTTC. Its translation: CATETGLSYNEQFF. The chain couples TRBV28 to TRBJ2-1, with a weak D call TRBD1 (6 bases). Germline V lookup: CDR1 MDHEN, CDR2 SYDVKM. The CDR3 loop spans 14 amino acids. V was clipped by 10 bases and J by 0 bases, with 13 bases between them.

The J gene is TRBJ2-7, the V gene TRBV19; TRBD1 might be the D (6 bases). V lost 6 bases to trimming and J lost 3 bases, with 18 bases between them. The CDR3 extends over 15 amino acids. Germline V gene sequence: CDR1 LNHDA, CDR2 SQIVND (reference sequence). Here the CDR3 DNA reads TGTGCCAGTAGCCGCACAGGGTCGGGTGGCTACGAGCAGTACTTC. It codes for CASSRTGSGGYEQYF.

The chain couples TRBV28 to TRBJ2-7; TRBD1 agrees at 7 bases. V shed 6 bases, J shed 13 bases, and the junction held 15 bases outside the gene matches. CDR3 length: 13 amino acids. The germline CDR1 and CDR2 sequences are MDHEN and SYDVKM. Here the CDR3 DNA reads TGTGCCAGCAGGAAAGGGACAGCCCAATCCCATTACTTC. This codes for CASRKGTAQSHYF.

The chain carries TRBV19 and TRBJ2-7; a weak D match, TRBD2 (7 bases). Trimming took 3 bases from V and 3 from J, leaving 12 bases between them. Germline loops: CDR1 LNHDA, CDR2 SQIVND (reference sequence). This CDR3 is 14 amino acids long. The CDR3 here is CASSIGRGRYEQYF. The CDR3 DNA reads as TGTGCCAGTAGTATTGGGCGGGGGCGCTACGAGCAGTACTTC.

This chain connects TRBV7-3 to TRBJ2-5, with D tentatively TRBD2 (5 bases). V lost 1 base and J 4 bases, leaving 7 bases between the germline ends. Germline CDR1 and CDR2: SGHTA and FQGTGA. The CDR3 extends over 13 amino acids. The CDR3 sequence: CASSLRGLETQYF. The CDR3 coding sequence is TGTGCCAGCAGCTTAAGAGGGCTAGAGACCCAGTACTTC.

This clone came up once. An end of the junction differs from the germline gene, which may be a read error. This chain uses TRBV29-1 with TRBJ1-1; D possibly corresponds to TRBD1 (5 bases). The CDR3 consists of 11 residues. Germline lookup yields CDR1 SQVTM and CDR2 ANQGSEA. In DNA form, the CDR3 reads TGCAGCGCCCAGGGCAGGAACCCGGAAATCTTT. It translates to CSAQGRNPEIF.

The rearrangement joins TRBV25-1 to TRBJ1-2; D ambiguous. The germline V and J ends were trimmed by 8 bases and 4 bases, with 14 bases remaining between them. Per germline, CDR1 MGHDK and CDR2 SYGVNS. The CDR3 sequence is 13 residues long. DNA for the CDR3: TGTGCCAGCGCTGTAGAGGGTGGCTATGGCTACACCTTC. It yields the protein CASAVEGGYGYTF.

V and J are TRBV6-1 and TRBJ1-1, with D perhaps matching TRBD1 (5 bases). V was pared by 2 bases and J by 2 bases, with 6 bases between. The CDR3 runs to 13 residues. Looked up from germline, CDR1 is MNHNS and CDR2 is SASEGT. The CDR3 DNA sequence: TGTGCCAGCAGTGAACAGGGAAACACTGAAGCTTTCTTT. Its translation is CASSEQGNTEAFF.

The chain has TRBV30 and TRBJ2-2, with 8 bases identical to TRBD1. V lost 2 bases to trimming and J lost 1 base; unmatched junction nucleotides: 9. The germline V gene has CDR1 GTSNPN and CDR2 SVGIG (reference sequence). This CDR3 has 17 residues. The CDR3 DNA sequence: TGTGCCTGGAGTCCTCGCTCCGGGACAGGGAACACCGGGGAGCTGTTTTTT. Translated: CAWSPRSGTGNTGELFF.

This chain uses TRBV20-1 with TRBJ1-1; D remains unclear. Germline-derived CDR1 and CDR2 are DFQATT and SNEGSKA (reference sequence). V was shortened by 5 bases and J by 10 bases, with 14 bases between the two germline ends. The CDR3 totals 11 residues. In DNA form, the CDR3 reads TGCAGTGCTCAGAAGGGAGTGGGAGCTTTCTTT. As protein: CSAQKGVGAFF.